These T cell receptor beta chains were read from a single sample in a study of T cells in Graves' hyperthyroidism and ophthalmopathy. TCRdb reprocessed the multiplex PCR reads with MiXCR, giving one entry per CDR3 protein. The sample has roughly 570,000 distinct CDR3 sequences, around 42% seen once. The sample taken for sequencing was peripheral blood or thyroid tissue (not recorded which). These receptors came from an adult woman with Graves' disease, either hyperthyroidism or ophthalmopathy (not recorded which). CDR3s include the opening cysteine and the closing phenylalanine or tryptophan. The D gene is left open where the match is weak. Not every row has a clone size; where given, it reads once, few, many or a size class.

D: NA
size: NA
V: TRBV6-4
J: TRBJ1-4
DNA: TGCGCCAGCAGCCCCCGGGAGAACAGGTGGAATGAAAAACTGTTTTTT
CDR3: CASSPRENRWNEKLFF

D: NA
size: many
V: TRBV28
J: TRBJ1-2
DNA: TGTGCCAGCAGTTTACGAGGGGTGGGCTATGGCTACACCTTC
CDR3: CASSLRGVGYGYTF

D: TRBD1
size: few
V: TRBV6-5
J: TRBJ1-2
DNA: TGTGCCAGCAGGGACCCTGGGACAGGGCTGGGTGGCTACACCTTC
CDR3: CASRDPGTGLGGYTF

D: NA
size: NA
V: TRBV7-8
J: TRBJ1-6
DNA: TGTGCCAGCAGCGGCAGGGTGGGCATTTCACCCCTCCACTTT
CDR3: CASSGRVGISPLHF

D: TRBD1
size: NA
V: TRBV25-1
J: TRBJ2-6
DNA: TGTGCCAGCAGTGAAACCGGGACAGGGGTTTCTGGGGCCAACGTCCTGACTTTC
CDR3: CASSETGTGVSGANVLTF

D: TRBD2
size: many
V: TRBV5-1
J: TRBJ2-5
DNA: TGCGCCAGCAGATCGGGAGGAGTCCAAGAGACCCAGTACTTC
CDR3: CASRSGGVQETQYF

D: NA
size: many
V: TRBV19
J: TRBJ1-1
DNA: TGTGCCAGTAGTATATGGCAGTCGGAGACTGAAGCTTTCTTT
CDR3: CASSIWQSETEAFF

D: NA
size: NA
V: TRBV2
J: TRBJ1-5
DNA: TGTGCCAGCAGCTCAGGCAGGAATGGTCAGCCCCAGCATTTT
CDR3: CASSSGRNGQPQHF

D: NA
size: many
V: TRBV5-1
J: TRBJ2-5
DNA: TGCGCCAGCAGCAACCGAGGCGAGACCCAGTACTTC
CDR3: CASSNRGETQYF

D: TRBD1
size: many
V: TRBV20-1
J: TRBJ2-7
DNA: TGCAGTGCTAGAGAGACAGGGTACGAGCAGTACTTC
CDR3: CSARETGYEQYF

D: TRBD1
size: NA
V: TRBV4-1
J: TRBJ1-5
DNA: TGCGCCAGCAGCCACTCACAGGGGGGGCAGGGCAATCAGCCCCAGCATTTT
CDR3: CASSHSQGGQGNQPQHF

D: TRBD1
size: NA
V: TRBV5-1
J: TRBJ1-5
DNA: TGTGCCAGCAGCGGCGGGACAGTCCGGGATCAGCCCCAGCATTTT
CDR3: CASSGGTVRDQPQHF

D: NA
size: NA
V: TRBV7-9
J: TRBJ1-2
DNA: TGTGCCAGCAGCTCATCAGGGTTGCGGGGTCACTATGGCTACACCTTC
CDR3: CASSSSGLRGHYGYTF

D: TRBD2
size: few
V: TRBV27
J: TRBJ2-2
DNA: TGTGCCAGCAGTTTCCAATCCGGACTAGGCACCGGGGAGCTGTTTTTT
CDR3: CASSFQSGLGTGELFF

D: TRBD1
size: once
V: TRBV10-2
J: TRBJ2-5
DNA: TGCGCCAGCAGTGAGCCGGGACAGGGAGGAGAGACCCAGTACTTC
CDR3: CASSEPGQGGETQYF

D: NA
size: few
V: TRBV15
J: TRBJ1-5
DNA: TGTGCCACCAGCAGATCGGGACCGAATCAGCCCCAGCATTTT
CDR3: CATSRSGPNQPQHF

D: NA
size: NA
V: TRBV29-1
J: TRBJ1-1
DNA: TGCAGCGCCCAATGGGGGGAGGCTTTCTTT
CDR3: CSAQWGEAFF

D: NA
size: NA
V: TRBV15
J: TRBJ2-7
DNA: TGTGCCACCAGCGGCCGGGACGGCCACGAGCAGTACTTC
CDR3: CATSGRDGHEQYF

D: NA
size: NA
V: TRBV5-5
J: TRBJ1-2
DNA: TGTGCCAGCAGCTTGGCGCGGATCGACTATGGCTACACCTTC
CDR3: CASSLARIDYGYTF

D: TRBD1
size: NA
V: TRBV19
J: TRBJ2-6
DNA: TGTGCCAGTGCAGACAGGGGGTACTCTGGGGCCAACGTCCTGACTTTC
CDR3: CASADRGYSGANVLTF

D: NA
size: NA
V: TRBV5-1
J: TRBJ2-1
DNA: TGCGCCAGCAGCTTGGAAGACAATGAGCAGTTCTTC
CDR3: CASSLEDNEQFF

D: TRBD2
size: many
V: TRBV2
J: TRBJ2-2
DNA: TGTGCCAGCAGGGAGGGACTAGCGGGAGTTTCCGGGGAGCTGTTTTTT
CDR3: CASREGLAGVSGELFF

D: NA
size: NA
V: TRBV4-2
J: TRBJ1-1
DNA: TGTGCCAGCAGCCAAGTTCTGGGCCAGGAACTTGAAGCTTTCTTT
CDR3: CASSQVLGQELEAFF

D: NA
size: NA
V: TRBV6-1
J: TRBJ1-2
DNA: TGTGCCACAACCCCTGCCGGGTTTTCGAGCTACACCTTC
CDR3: CATTPAGFSSYTF

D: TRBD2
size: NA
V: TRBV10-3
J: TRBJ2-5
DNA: TGTGCCATTGCTGCTGGGGGGGTGCGGGAGACCCAGTACTTC
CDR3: CAIAAGGVRETQYF

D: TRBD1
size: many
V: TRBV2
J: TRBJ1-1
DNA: TGTGCCAGCAGACAGGGGCTGAACACTGAAGCTTTCTTT
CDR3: CASRQGLNTEAFF

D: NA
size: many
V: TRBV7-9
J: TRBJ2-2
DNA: TGTGCCAGCAGCTTCGGTGTTATGAGGGCGAGCACCGGGGAGCTGTTTTTT
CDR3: CASSFGVMRASTGELFF

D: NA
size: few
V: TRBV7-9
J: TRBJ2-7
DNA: TGTGCCAGCAGCTCCCCGGTGGACTACTCATACGAGCAGTACTTC
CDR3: CASSSPVDYSYEQYF

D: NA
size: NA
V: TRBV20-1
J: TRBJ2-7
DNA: TGCAGTGCCTCGTCAGGGGTCCCCTCCTCCTACGAGCAGTACTTC
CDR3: CSASSGVPSSYEQYF